A selection of T cell receptor beta chains follows, all from one sample in a study of T cell repertoires in cytomegalovirus infection. TCRdb re-called the reads through MiXCR, storing one row per CDR3 protein. This table holds some 920,000 distinct CDR3 sequences, around 29% found once. The antigens of these receptors remain unknown. The sample consisted of cultured CD8+ T cells from PBMCs, taken from culture after CMV antigen stimulation. The origin of the receptors is a human donor in good health (CMV status not recorded). Some clones in this sample may be carry-over from other donors' samples. CDR3s include the opening cysteine and the closing phenylalanine or tryptophan. A D gene is named only where the DNA matches it firmly. The size of a clone is reported for some rows only, either as once, few or many, or as a class for expanded clones.

CDR3aa: CASSPWDSGQPQHF; CDR3nt: TGTGCCAGCAGTCCCTGGGACAGTGGACAGCCCCAGCATTTT; v_gene: TRBV12-3/TRBV12-4; d_gene: TRBD1; abundance: -; len: 14; j_gene: TRBJ1-5
CDR3aa: CATLGGSSYNEQFF; CDR3nt: TGTGCCACCTTAGGGGGGAGCTCCTACAATGAGCAGTTCTTC; v_gene: TRBV6-5; d_gene: -; abundance: few; len: 14; j_gene: TRBJ2-1
CDR3aa: CASSFPRSWPLHF; CDR3nt: TGTGCCAGCAGTTTCCCTAGGAGTTGGCCCCTCCACTTT; v_gene: TRBV28; d_gene: -; abundance: -; len: 13; j_gene: TRBJ1-6
CDR3aa: CASSDPLQGNTEAFF; CDR3nt: TGTGCCAGCAGCGATCCCCTCCAGGGGAACACTGAAGCTTTCTTT; v_gene: TRBV7-2; d_gene: -; abundance: many; len: 15; j_gene: TRBJ1-1
CDR3aa: CASSHGQKLFF; CDR3nt: TGTGCCAGCAGCCATGGACAAAAACTGTTTTTT; v_gene: TRBV7-6; d_gene: -; abundance: few; len: 11; j_gene: TRBJ1-4
CDR3aa: CASRKPGRGQTRSPLHF; CDR3nt: TGTGCCAGCAGGAAACCCGGGAGGGGACAGACGCGTTCACCCCTCCACTTT; v_gene: TRBV27; d_gene: TRBD1; abundance: -; len: 17; j_gene: TRBJ1-6
CDR3aa: CASSQDLRAGGETQYF; CDR3nt: TGTGCCAGCAGCCAAGATCTTCGAGCAGGGGGAGAGACCCAGTACTTC; v_gene: TRBV14; d_gene: TRBD1; abundance: few; len: 16; j_gene: TRBJ2-5
CDR3aa: CASSLEVAPNTEAFF; CDR3nt: TGTGCCAGCAGCTTAGAGGTGGCACCGAACACTGAAGCTTTCTTT; v_gene: TRBV7-9; d_gene: -; abundance: -; len: 15; j_gene: TRBJ1-1
CDR3aa: CASSLDSFVRGNTEAFF; CDR3nt: TGTGCCAGCAGCTTAGATTCGTTTGTCAGGGGGAACACTGAAGCTTTCTTT; v_gene: TRBV7-2; d_gene: -; abundance: many; len: 17; j_gene: TRBJ1-1
CDR3aa: CATEASYNEQFF; CDR3nt: TGTGCCACCGAGGCCTCCTACAATGAGCAGTTCTTC; v_gene: TRBV27; d_gene: -; abundance: -; len: 12; j_gene: TRBJ2-1
CDR3aa: CASSLSLTEQPYEQYF; CDR3nt: TGTGCCAGCAGTTTATCTTTGACAGAGCAACCCTACGAGCAGTACTTC; v_gene: TRBV27; d_gene: -; abundance: -; len: 16; j_gene: TRBJ2-7
CDR3aa: CASSLWLLHNEQFF; CDR3nt: TGTGCCAGCAGCTTGTGGCTTTTACACAATGAGCAGTTCTTC; v_gene: TRBV5-6; d_gene: -; abundance: -; len: 14; j_gene: TRBJ2-1
CDR3aa: CASSLAIAGGTGELFF; CDR3nt: TGTGCCAGCAGCTTAGCCATAGCGGGTGGCACCGGGGAGCTGTTTTTT; v_gene: TRBV7-6; d_gene: TRBD2; abundance: -; len: 16; j_gene: TRBJ2-2
CDR3aa: CASSQDTGNNEQFF; CDR3nt: TGCGCCAGCAGCCAAGACACAGGGAACAATGAGCAGTTCTTC; v_gene: TRBV4-3; d_gene: -; abundance: -; len: 14; j_gene: TRBJ2-1
CDR3aa: CASSFSGGASSYNEQFF; CDR3nt: TGTGCCAGCAGTTTCAGCGGGGGGGCCAGTTCCTACAATGAGCAGTTCTTC; v_gene: TRBV27; d_gene: TRBD2; abundance: -; len: 17; j_gene: TRBJ2-1
CDR3aa: CASTSGGGDGDTQYF; CDR3nt: TGTGCCAGCACCTCGGGGGGGGGTGACGGAGATACGCAGTATTTT; v_gene: TRBV7-9; d_gene: TRBD2; abundance: few; len: 15; j_gene: TRBJ2-3
CDR3aa: CASSLLGLAGAKFYNNEQFF; CDR3nt: TGTGCCAGCAGCTTATTGGGACTAGCGGGGGCCAAGTTTTATAACAATGAGCAGTTCTTC; v_gene: TRBV7-9; d_gene: TRBD2; abundance: few; len: 20; j_gene: TRBJ2-1
CDR3aa: CASRIGGGSYNEQFF; CDR3nt: TGTGCCAGCAGGATCGGCGGGGGATCCTACAATGAGCAGTTCTTC; v_gene: TRBV2; d_gene: TRBD2; abundance: few; len: 15; j_gene: TRBJ2-1
CDR3aa: CASRDGLAVYNEQFF; CDR3nt: TGTGCCAGCAGAGACGGACTAGCGGTTTACAATGAGCAGTTCTTC; v_gene: TRBV7-6; d_gene: TRBD2; abundance: few; len: 15; j_gene: TRBJ2-1
CDR3aa: CASKRDPPSGANVLTF; CDR3nt: TGTGCCAGCAAGAGGGACCCCCCCTCTGGGGCCAACGTCCTGACTTTC; v_gene: TRBV6-5; d_gene: -; abundance: -; len: 16; j_gene: TRBJ2-6
CDR3aa: CSVDGRARQWETQYF; CDR3nt: TGCAGCGTTGACGGCCGGGCGCGCCAGTGGGAGACCCAGTACTTC; v_gene: TRBV29-1; d_gene: -; abundance: few; len: 15; j_gene: TRBJ2-5
CDR3aa: CAILRKEGETYEQYF; CDR3nt: TGTGCCATCCTTCGCAAGGAGGGGGAAACCTACGAGCAGTACTTC; v_gene: TRBV10-3; d_gene: -; abundance: -; len: 15; j_gene: TRBJ2-7
CDR3aa: CATSRLLAGATDTQYF; CDR3nt: TGTGCCACCAGCAGACTCCTAGCGGGGGCGACAGATACGCAGTATTTT; v_gene: TRBV15; d_gene: TRBD2; abundance: few; len: 16; j_gene: TRBJ2-3
CDR3aa: CASSQVGGPTDTQYF; CDR3nt: TGCGCCAGCAGCCAAGTCGGGGGCCCCACAGATACGCAGTATTTT; v_gene: TRBV4-1; d_gene: -; abundance: few; len: 15; j_gene: TRBJ2-3
CDR3aa: CASSLVGQGRTGELFF; CDR3nt: TGTGCCAGCAGCTTAGTAGGACAGGGGCGGACCGGGGAGCTGTTTTTT; v_gene: TRBV7-4; d_gene: TRBD1; abundance: -; len: 16; j_gene: TRBJ2-2
CDR3aa: CATSGTGTSGDEQFF; CDR3nt: TGTGCCACCAGCGGAACCGGGACTAGCGGGGATGAGCAGTTCTTC; v_gene: TRBV15; d_gene: TRBD2; abundance: few; len: 15; j_gene: TRBJ2-1
CDR3aa: CATASGTGSITEAFF; CDR3nt: TGTGCCACCGCCTCCGGGACAGGGTCGATCACTGAAGCTTTCTTT; v_gene: TRBV15; d_gene: TRBD1; abundance: -; len: 15; j_gene: TRBJ1-1
CDR3aa: CASSYSTGGGSPLHF; CDR3nt: TGTGCCAGCAGTTACTCCACAGGGGGTGGGTCACCCCTCCACTTT; v_gene: TRBV6-5; d_gene: TRBD1; abundance: few; len: 15; j_gene: TRBJ1-6
CDR3aa: CASSPPRGVPYNEQFF; CDR3nt: TGTGCCAGCAGTCCTCCGCGGGGGGTCCCCTACAATGAGCAGTTCTTC; v_gene: TRBV6-2/TRBV6-3; d_gene: TRBD2; abundance: -; len: 16; j_gene: TRBJ2-1
CDR3aa: CASSQEYTSGSSYNEQFF; CDR3nt: TGCGCCAGCAGCCAAGAATATACTAGCGGAAGCTCCTACAATGAGCAGTTCTTC; v_gene: TRBV4-1; d_gene: TRBD2; abundance: -; len: 18; j_gene: TRBJ2-1
CDR3aa: CASSFPGRPTPSLF; CDR3nt: TGTGCCAGCAGTTTCCCGGGACGGCCAACACCCTCGCTTTTT; v_gene: TRBV28; d_gene: -; abundance: few; len: 14; j_gene: TRBJ1-4
CDR3aa: CASSAPGQGRYNEQFF; CDR3nt: TGTGCCAGCAGCGCCCCGGGACAGGGACGCTACAATGAGCAGTTCTTC; v_gene: TRBV11-1; d_gene: TRBD1; abundance: many; len: 16; j_gene: TRBJ2-1
CDR3aa: CASSPRAGGRSPLHF; CDR3nt: TGTGCCAGCAGTCCCCGAGCAGGGGGCAGGTCACCCCTCCACTTT; v_gene: TRBV28; d_gene: TRBD1; abundance: -; len: 15; j_gene: TRBJ1-6
CDR3aa: CASSTQTGDTDTQYF; CDR3nt: TGTGCCAGCAGTACCCAGACAGGAGACACAGATACGCAGTATTTT; v_gene: TRBV2; d_gene: -; abundance: -; len: 15; j_gene: TRBJ2-3
CDR3aa: CASSYFKGRDYEQYF; CDR3nt: TGTGCCAGCAGTTACTTTAAGGGAAGGGACTACGAGCAGTACTTC; v_gene: TRBV6-5; d_gene: -; abundance: many; len: 15; j_gene: TRBJ2-7
CDR3aa: CASSYTPGGYTGELFF; CDR3nt: TGTGCCAGCAGTTACACCCCGGGAGGGTACACCGGGGAGCTGTTTTTT; v_gene: TRBV6-2/TRBV6-3; d_gene: TRBD2; abundance: many; len: 16; j_gene: TRBJ2-2
CDR3aa: CASSGQGASRETQYF; CDR3nt: TGTGCCAGCAGCGGACAGGGGGCGAGTAGGGAGACCCAGTACTTC; v_gene: TRBV9; d_gene: TRBD1; abundance: -; len: 15; j_gene: TRBJ2-5
CDR3aa: CASSSGLAGGPTKNIQYF; CDR3nt: TGTGCCAGCAGCTCGGGACTAGCGGGGGGGCCAACCAAAAACATTCAGTACTTC; v_gene: TRBV7-6; d_gene: TRBD2; abundance: few; len: 18; j_gene: TRBJ2-4
CDR3aa: CASSPGGGAGETQYF; CDR3nt: TGTGCCAGCAGCCCCGGCGGGGGGGCGGGAGAGACCCAGTACTTC; v_gene: TRBV7-2; d_gene: TRBD2; abundance: many; len: 15; j_gene: TRBJ2-5
CDR3aa: CASSLRGDRRNYGYTF; CDR3nt: TGTGCCAGCAGCTTAAGGGGGGACAGACGAAACTATGGCTACACCTTC; v_gene: TRBV13; d_gene: TRBD1; abundance: -; len: 16; j_gene: TRBJ1-2
CDR3aa: CASHRQGFYGYTF; CDR3nt: TGTGCCAGCCACCGACAGGGTTTCTATGGCTACACCTTC; v_gene: TRBV28; d_gene: TRBD1; abundance: few; len: 13; j_gene: TRBJ1-2
CDR3aa: CASSNRRGDEKLFF; CDR3nt: TGTGCCAGTAGTAATCGCAGGGGTGATGAAAAACTGTTTTTT; v_gene: TRBV19; d_gene: -; abundance: -; len: 14; j_gene: TRBJ1-4
CDR3aa: CASSLGARTQYF; CDR3nt: TGTGCCAGCAGCTTAGGCGCAAGGACCCAGTACTTC; v_gene: TRBV7-9; d_gene: -; abundance: -; len: 12; j_gene: TRBJ2-5
CDR3aa: CSARDRASGGPNTGELFF; CDR3nt: TGCAGTGCTAGAGATCGCGCTAGCGGGGGCCCGAACACCGGGGAGCTGTTTTTT; v_gene: TRBV20-1; d_gene: TRBD2; abundance: -; len: 18; j_gene: TRBJ2-2
CDR3aa: CASSSQRGGGNEQFF; CDR3nt: TGTGCCAGCAGCTCTCAGCGGGGGGGCGGAAATGAGCAGTTCTTC; v_gene: TRBV7-9; d_gene: TRBD2; abundance: -; len: 15; j_gene: TRBJ2-1
CDR3aa: CASRSLRAFF; CDR3nt: TGTGCCAGCAGGAGTCTTAGAGCTTTCTTT; v_gene: TRBV28; d_gene: -; abundance: -; len: 10; j_gene: TRBJ1-1
CDR3aa: CASSQENSWAGTDTQYF; CDR3nt: TGCGCCAGCAGCCAAGAGAACTCGTGGGCGGGCACAGATACGCAGTATTTT; v_gene: TRBV4-3; d_gene: -; abundance: many; len: 17; j_gene: TRBJ2-3
CDR3aa: CASSLFPGSNQPQHF; CDR3nt: TGTGCCAGCAGTTTATTCCCCGGTAGCAATCAGCCCCAGCATTTT; v_gene: TRBV27; d_gene: -; abundance: -; len: 15; j_gene: TRBJ1-5
CDR3aa: CASSLDLQYF; CDR3nt: TGTGCCAGCAGCTTAGACCTGCAGTATTTT; v_gene: TRBV7-9; d_gene: -; abundance: -; len: 10; j_gene: TRBJ2-3
CDR3aa: CASVEEDFNYGYTF; CDR3nt: TGTGCCAGCGTTGAGGAAGATTTTAACTATGGCTACACCTTC; v_gene: TRBV28; d_gene: -; abundance: -; len: 14; j_gene: TRBJ1-2
CDR3aa: CASSGLSRELFF; CDR3nt: TGTGCCAGCAGCGGACTTAGCCGGGAGCTGTTTTTT; v_gene: TRBV6-4; d_gene: -; abundance: few; len: 12; j_gene: TRBJ2-2
CDR3aa: CASSVDGGNNEQFF; CDR3nt: TGTGCCAGCAGCGTAGATGGTGGGAATAATGAGCAGTTCTTC; v_gene: TRBV9; d_gene: -; abundance: -; len: 14; j_gene: TRBJ2-1